The 6 T cell receptor beta chains listed next were all sequenced from one sample in a study of blood T cell repertoires in COVID-19. Profiled with immunoSEQ multiplex PCR; TCRdb holds only in-frame clones, not every one. The sample contains 250,000 to 400,000 clones, more than 70% of which appear only once. The source material was PBMCs or T cells enriched from blood (not recorded which). These receptors came from a woman younger than 45 who had recovered from COVID-19.

The rearrangement uses TRBV7-9 and TRBJ1-2, with D uncertain. The CDR3 length is 16 residues. The germline V gene encodes CDR1 SEHNR and CDR2 FQNEAQ (reference sequence). Trimming took off 3 bases at V and 3 bases at J, with 17 bases between the two ends. CDR3 sequence (DNA): TGTGCCAGCAGCTTGGGCCCGACTTGGAGGGACTATGGCTACACCTTC. Translation gives CASSLGPTWRDYGYTF.

The chain uses TRBV19 and TRBJ2-3; 10 bases align to TRBD2. The V gene end was trimmed by 4 bases and the J gene end by 1 base; junction bases not matched to a gene: 8. The CDR3 length is 17 residues. Germline CDR1 is LNHDA and CDR2 is SQIVND (reference sequence). The CDR3 coding sequence is TGTGCCAGTAGTAAAACCATAACTAGCGGGGGCACAGATACGCAGTATTTT. Amino acids: CASSKTITSGGTDTQYF.

The chain is built from TRBV4-2 and TRBJ1-6; 7 bases line up with TRBD1. Germline values: CDR1 LGHNA, CDR2 YNFKEQ. The CDR3 runs to 17 residues. Losses at the gene ends were 0 bases for V and 2 bases for J; bases not matched to a gene: 4. This chain's CDR3 is CASSQDLGGTYNSPLHF. In DNA form, the CDR3 reads TGTGCCAGCAGCCAAGATTTAGGGGGCACCTATAATTCACCCCTCCACTTT.

This clone has at least ten counts. The DNA of the CDR3 is TGTGCCAGCAGCTTAGACACCCAAGAGACCCAGTACTTC. Encoded protein: CASSLDTQETQYF. The rearrangement links TRBV7-9 to TRBJ2-5, with no clear D. CDR3 size: 13 residues. Germline CDR1 and CDR2: SEHNR and FQNEAQ (reference sequence). V was trimmed by 1 base and J by 1 base, leaving 4 bases between them.

The V call is TRBV6-4, the J call TRBJ1-5, with 10 bases that match TRBD1. Losses at the gene ends were 6 bases for V and 1 base for J; bases not matched to a gene: 3. CDR1 and CDR2 (germline): MRHNA, SNTAGT. The CDR3 loop spans 15 amino acids. The CDR3 DNA reads as TGTGCCAGCAGCGGGACAGGGGAGAGCAATCAGCCCCAGCATTTT. Translated, it gives CASSGTGESNQPQHF.

The rearrangement uses TRBV28 and TRBJ1-4, with D possibly being TRBD1 (6 bases). Germline assignment: CDR1 MDHEN and CDR2 SYDVKM. The CDR3 is 14 amino acids. The ends were cut back, 4 bases at V and 4 bases at J, with 10 bases in the middle. The CDR3 bases are TGTGCCAGCAGTTCGCGACAGGTTAATGAAAAACTGTTTTTT. Translation: CASSSRQVNEKLFF. The whole variable domain, filled in from reference TRBV28 and TRBJ1-4, reads DVKVTQSSRYLVKRTGEKVFLECVQDMDHENMFWYRQDPGLGLRLIYFSYDVKMKEKGDIPEGYSVSREKKERFSLILESASTNQTSMYLCASSSRQVNEKLFFGSGTQLSVL.